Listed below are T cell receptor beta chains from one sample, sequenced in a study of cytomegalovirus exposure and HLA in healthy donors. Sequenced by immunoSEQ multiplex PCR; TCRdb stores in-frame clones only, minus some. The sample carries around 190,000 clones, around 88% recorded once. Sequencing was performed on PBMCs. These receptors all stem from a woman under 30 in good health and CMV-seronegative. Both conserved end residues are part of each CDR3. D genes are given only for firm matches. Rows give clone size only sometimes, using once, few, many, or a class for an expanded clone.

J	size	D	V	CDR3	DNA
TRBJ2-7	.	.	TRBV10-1	CASSLTLAEQYF	TGCGCCAGCAGCCTCACCCTAGCCGAGCAGTACTTC
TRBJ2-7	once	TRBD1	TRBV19	CASSIEPTGAYEQYF	TGTGCCAGTAGTATTGAACCGACAGGGGCCTACGAGCAGTACTTC
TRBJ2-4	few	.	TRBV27	CASSSTKNIQYF	TGTGCCAGCAGTTCAACCAAAAACATTCAGTACTTC
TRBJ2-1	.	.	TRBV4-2	CASSQDAGPYNEQFF	TGTGCCAGCAGCCAAGACGCTGGCCCCTACAATGAGCAGTTCTTC
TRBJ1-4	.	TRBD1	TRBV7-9	CASSPRTGDVEKLFF	TGTGCCAGCAGCCCGCGGACAGGGGACGTTGAAAAACTGTTTTTT
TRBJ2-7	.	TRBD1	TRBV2	CASSWDRGAYEQYF	TGTGCCAGCAGTTGGGACAGGGGGGCCTACGAGCAGTACTTC
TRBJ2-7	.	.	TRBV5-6	CASSLAGSTAEQYF	TGTGCCAGCAGCTTGGCCGGGTCGACTGCCGAGCAGTACTTC
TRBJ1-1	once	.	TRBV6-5	CASSPGNTEAFF	TGTGCCAGCAGTCCCGGGAACACTGAAGCTTTCTTT
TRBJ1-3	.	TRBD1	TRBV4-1	CASSQRRGQGNSGNTIYF	TGCGCCAGCAGCCAGCGAAGAGGACAGGGGAACTCTGGAAACACCATATATTTT
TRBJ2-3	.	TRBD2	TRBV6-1	CASSEGKRGGTDTQYF	TGTGCCAGCAGTGAAGGGAAGCGGGGTGGCACAGATACGCAGTATTTT
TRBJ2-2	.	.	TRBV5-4	CASNRDTRSTGELFF	TGTGCCAGCAACCGGGACACGAGGTCCACCGGGGAGCTGTTTTTT
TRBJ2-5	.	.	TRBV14	CASSMHSSVQETQYF	TGTGCCAGCAGCATGCATTCCAGTGTTCAAGAGACCCAGTACTTC
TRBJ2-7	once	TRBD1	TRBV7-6	CASSLLGGTGNNEQYF	TGTGCCAGCAGCCTCCTTGGAGGGACAGGGAACAACGAGCAGTACTTC
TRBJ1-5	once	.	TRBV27	CASSLLTGTGNQPQHF	TGTGCCAGCAGTTTACTCACGGGGACTGGCAATCAGCCCCAGCATTTT
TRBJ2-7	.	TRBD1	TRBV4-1	CASSQAGQGLYEQYF	TGCGCCAGCAGCCAAGCCGGACAGGGCTTGTACGAGCAGTACTTC
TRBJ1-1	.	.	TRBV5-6	CASSQIGSTEAFF	TGTGCCAGCAGCCAGATCGGGAGCACTGAAGCTTTCTTT
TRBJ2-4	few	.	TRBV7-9	CASSFPGLAKNIQYF	TGTGCCAGCAGCTTCCCGGGACTAGCCAAAAACATTCAGTACTTC
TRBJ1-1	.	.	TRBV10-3	CAISETVIMNTEAFF	TGTGCCATCAGTGAGACAGTGATAATGAACACTGAAGCTTTCTTT
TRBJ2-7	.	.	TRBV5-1	CASSLGGGPRSGEQYF	TGCGCCAGCAGCTTGGGGGGAGGCCCACGGTCGGGCGAGCAGTACTTC
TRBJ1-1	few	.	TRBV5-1	CASSSTANTEAFF	TGCGCCAGCAGTTCTACAGCGAACACTGAAGCTTTCTTT
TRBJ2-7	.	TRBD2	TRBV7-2	CASSLGERGGPEQYF	TGTGCCAGCAGCTTAGGGGAGCGGGGGGGACCCGAGCAGTACTTC
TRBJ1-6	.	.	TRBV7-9	CASSLDIGLPNSPLHF	TGTGCCAGCAGCTTAGATATTGGACTCCCAAATTCACCCCTCCACTTT
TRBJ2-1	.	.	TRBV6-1	CASSDSGNNEQFF	TGTGCCAGCAGTGATTCAGGGAACAATGAGCAGTTCTTC
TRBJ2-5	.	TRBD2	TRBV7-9	CASSSGLAKETQYF	TGTGCCAGCAGCTCCGGACTAGCGAAAGAGACCCAGTACTTC
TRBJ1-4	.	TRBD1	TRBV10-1	CATGTGGPYEKLFF	TGCGCCACCGGGACAGGGGGTCCGTATGAAAAACTGTTTTTT
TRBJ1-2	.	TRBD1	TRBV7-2	CASSIYRGHYGYTF	TGTGCCAGCAGCATATACAGGGGGCACTATGGCTACACCTTC
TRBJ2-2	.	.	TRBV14	CASSLGWRGLTGELFF	TGTGCCAGCAGCCTGGGTTGGAGGGGACTCACCGGGGAGCTGTTTTTT